This T cell receptor (beta chain) was recovered during a study of T cells in Graves' hyperthyroidism and ophthalmopathy. Germline CDR1 SQVTM, CDR2 ANQGSEA. The CDR3 is 14 amino acids. V was pared by 7 bases and J by 1 base, with 16 bases between. This clonotype occurred once. RNA transcripts were the template for amplifying TCR beta CDR3 regions. HTBI primers drove first-round RT-PCR of the TCR CDR3. TCRdb processed the multiplex PCR reads anew with MiXCR; each CDR3 protein has one entry. The sample carries tens of thousands of distinct CDR3 sequences, roughly 56% recorded once. Sequenced material: peripheral blood or thyroid tissue (not recorded which). The clonotype was recovered from a man aged 18 to 30 with Graves' hyperthyroidism. The chain uses TRBV29-1 and TRBJ2-5, with D possibly matching TRBD2 (7 bases). The CDR3 loop reads CSAGGRGRQETQYF. CDR3 coding DNA: TGCAGCGCTGGGGGGCGGGGGCGCCAAGAGACCCAGTACTTC.